These T cell receptor beta chains were read from a single sample in a study of cytomegalovirus exposure and HLA in healthy donors. The method was immunoSEQ multiplex PCR; TCRdb's version includes in-frame clones alone and lacks a portion of them. This sample has under 150,000 clones, with about four fifths found just once. Sequenced material: PBMCs. These receptors originate from a middle-aged woman in good health and CMV-seronegative. Both conserved end residues are part of each CDR3. A D gene is named only where the DNA matches it firmly.

v_call: TRBV6-1; j_call: TRBJ1-1; d_call: -; cdr3_aa: CASSQGEAFF; cdr3_nt: TGTGCCAGCAGTCAGGGTGAGGCTTTCTTT
v_call: TRBV18; j_call: TRBJ1-4; d_call: TRBD1; cdr3_aa: CASSPHRGPGEKLFF; cdr3_nt: TGTGCCAGCTCACCGCACAGGGGGCCGGGTGAAAAACTGTTTTTT
v_call: TRBV28; j_call: TRBJ1-6; d_call: TRBD1; cdr3_aa: CASTIYRGGSPLHF; cdr3_nt: TGTGCCAGCACCATTTACAGGGGTGGATCACCCCTCCACTTT
v_call: TRBV2; j_call: TRBJ2-1; d_call: -; cdr3_aa: CASSRTSWAEQFF; cdr3_nt: TGTGCCAGCAGTCGAACTAGCTGGGCTGAGCAGTTCTTC
v_call: TRBV25-1; j_call: TRBJ2-7; d_call: TRBD1; cdr3_aa: CASADRTIYEQYF; cdr3_nt: TGTGCCAGCGCGGACAGGACAATTTACGAGCAGTACTTC
v_call: TRBV9; j_call: TRBJ1-2; d_call: TRBD1; cdr3_aa: CASSGYRGGYTF; cdr3_nt: TGTGCCAGCAGCGGGTACAGGGGTGGCTACACCTTC
v_call: TRBV15; j_call: TRBJ2-7; d_call: TRBD1; cdr3_aa: CATSITTGGVSYEQYF; cdr3_nt: TGTGCCACCAGCATAACGACAGGGGGTGTTAGCTACGAGCAGTACTTC
v_call: TRBV28; j_call: TRBJ1-4; d_call: -; cdr3_aa: CASSSPETNNEKLFF; cdr3_nt: TGTGCCAGCAGCAGTCCTGAAACTAATAATGAAAAACTGTTTTTT
v_call: TRBV6-5; j_call: TRBJ2-7; d_call: TRBD1; cdr3_aa: CASSIRQGIYEQYF; cdr3_nt: TGTGCCAGCAGCATCCGACAGGGAATCTACGAGCAGTACTTC
v_call: TRBV2; j_call: TRBJ2-3; d_call: TRBD1; cdr3_aa: CASNPPRGRGTDTQYF; cdr3_nt: TGTGCCAGCAATCCGCCGAGGGGCAGGGGGACAGATACGCAGTATTTT
v_call: TRBV2; j_call: TRBJ2-5; d_call: -; cdr3_aa: CASAKGLQETQYF; cdr3_nt: TGTGCCAGCGCTAAGGGGTTGCAAGAGACCCAGTACTTC